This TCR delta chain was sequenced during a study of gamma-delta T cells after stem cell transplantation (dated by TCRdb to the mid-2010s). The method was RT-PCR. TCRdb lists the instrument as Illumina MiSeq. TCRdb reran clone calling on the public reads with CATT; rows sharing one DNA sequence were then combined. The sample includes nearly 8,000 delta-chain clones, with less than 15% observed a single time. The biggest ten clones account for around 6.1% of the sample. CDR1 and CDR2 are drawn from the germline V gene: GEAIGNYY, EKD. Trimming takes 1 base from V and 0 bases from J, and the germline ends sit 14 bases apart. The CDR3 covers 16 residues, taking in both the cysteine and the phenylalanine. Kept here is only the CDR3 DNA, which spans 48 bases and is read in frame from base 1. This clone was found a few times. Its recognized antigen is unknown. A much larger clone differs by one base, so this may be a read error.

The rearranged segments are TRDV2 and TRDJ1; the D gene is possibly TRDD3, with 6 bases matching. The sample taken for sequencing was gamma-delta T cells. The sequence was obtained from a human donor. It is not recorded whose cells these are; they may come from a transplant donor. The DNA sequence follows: TGTGCCTGTGACACTCCCCGGGGGAACTACACCGATAAACTCATCTTT. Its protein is CACDTPRGNYTDKLIF.